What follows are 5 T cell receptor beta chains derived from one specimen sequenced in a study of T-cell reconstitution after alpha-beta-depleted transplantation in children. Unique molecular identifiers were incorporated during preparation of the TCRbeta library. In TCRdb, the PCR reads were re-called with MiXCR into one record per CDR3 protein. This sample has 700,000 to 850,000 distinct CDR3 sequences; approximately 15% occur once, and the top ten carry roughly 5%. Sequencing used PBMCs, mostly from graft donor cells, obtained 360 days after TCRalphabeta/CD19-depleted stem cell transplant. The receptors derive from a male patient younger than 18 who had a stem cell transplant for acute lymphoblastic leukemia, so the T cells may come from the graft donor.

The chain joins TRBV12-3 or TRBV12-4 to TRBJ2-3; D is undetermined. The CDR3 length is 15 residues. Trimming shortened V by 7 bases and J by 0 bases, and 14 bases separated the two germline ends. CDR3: CASTPSDTSTDTQYF. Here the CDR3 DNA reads TGTGCCAGCACCCCTAGTGACACTAGCACAGATACGCAGTATTTT.

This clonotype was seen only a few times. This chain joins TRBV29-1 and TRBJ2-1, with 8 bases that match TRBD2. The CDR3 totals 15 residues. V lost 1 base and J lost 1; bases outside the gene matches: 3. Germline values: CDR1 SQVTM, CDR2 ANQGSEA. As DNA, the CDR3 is TGCAGCGTTGAAGGCCCTAGCGGGTCCTACAATGAGCAGTTCTTC. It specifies CSVEGPSGSYNEQFF.

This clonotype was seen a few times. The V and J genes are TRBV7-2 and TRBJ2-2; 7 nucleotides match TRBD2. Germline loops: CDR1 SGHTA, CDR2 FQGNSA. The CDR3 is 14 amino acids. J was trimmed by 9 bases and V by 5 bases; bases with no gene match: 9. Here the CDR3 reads CASSRQTSSRELFF. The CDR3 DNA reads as TGTGCCAGCAGCCGACAGACTAGCAGCCGGGAGCTGTTTTTT.

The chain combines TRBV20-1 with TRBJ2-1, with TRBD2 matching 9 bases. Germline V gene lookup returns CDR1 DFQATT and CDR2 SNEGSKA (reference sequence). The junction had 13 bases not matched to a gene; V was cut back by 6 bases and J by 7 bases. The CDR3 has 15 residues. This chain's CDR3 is CSATNLAGALNEQFF. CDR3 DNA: TGCAGTGCCACGAATTTAGCGGGAGCATTAAATGAGCAGTTCTTC.

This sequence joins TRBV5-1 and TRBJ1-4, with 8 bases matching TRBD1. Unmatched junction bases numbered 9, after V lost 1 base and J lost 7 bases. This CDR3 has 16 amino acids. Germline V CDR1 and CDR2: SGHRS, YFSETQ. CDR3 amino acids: CASSLPGTGRTEKLFF. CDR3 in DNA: TGCGCCAGCAGCTTGCCAGGGACAGGCCGAACTGAAAAACTGTTTTTT.